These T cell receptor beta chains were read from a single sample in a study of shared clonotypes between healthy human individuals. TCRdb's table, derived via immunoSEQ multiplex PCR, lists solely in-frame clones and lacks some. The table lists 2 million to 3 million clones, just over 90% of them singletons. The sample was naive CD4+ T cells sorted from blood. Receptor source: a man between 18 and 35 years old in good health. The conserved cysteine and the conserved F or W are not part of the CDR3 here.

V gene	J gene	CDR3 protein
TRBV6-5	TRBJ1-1	ASNRNTEAF
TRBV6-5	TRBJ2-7	ASSYLGTRHPYEQY
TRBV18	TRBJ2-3	ASSTWTGTDTQY
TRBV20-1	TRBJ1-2	SARETGVYT
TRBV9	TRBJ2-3	ASSVGRGGQSTDTQY
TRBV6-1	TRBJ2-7	ASSEVQGSYEQY
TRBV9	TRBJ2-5	ASSANQETQY
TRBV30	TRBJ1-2	AWSVLARADGYT
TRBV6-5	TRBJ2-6	ASRVQGPGANVLT
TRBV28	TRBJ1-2	ASSTASRDARYGYT
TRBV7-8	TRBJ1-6	ASSLRLQGVGNSPLH
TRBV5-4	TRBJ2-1	ASSQRSGGGYNEQF
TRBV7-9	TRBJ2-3	ASSPRGEGADTQY
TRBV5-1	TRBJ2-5	ASSLGGVFAETQY
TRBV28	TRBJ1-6	ASSLLQNSPLH
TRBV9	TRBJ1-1	ASSVQGGTEAF
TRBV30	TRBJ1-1	AWSRLGDTEAF
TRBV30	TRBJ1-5	AWSVRGTGDKPQH
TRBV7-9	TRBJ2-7	ASSLGQNSYEQY
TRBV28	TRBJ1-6	ASRTGEYNSPLH
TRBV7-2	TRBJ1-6	ASSSRTVDNSPLH
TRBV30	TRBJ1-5	ASGQGANQPQH
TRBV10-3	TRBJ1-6	AISERQLSSYNSPLH
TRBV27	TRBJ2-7	ASSTPGAKQY
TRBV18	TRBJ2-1	ASSPSPTNEQF
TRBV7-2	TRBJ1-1	ASSVVGGTGTEAF
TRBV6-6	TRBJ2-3	ASSPQGAGTQY
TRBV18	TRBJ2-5	ASSPIRGTQY
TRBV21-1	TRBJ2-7	ASSKDGTSGLKWDEQY
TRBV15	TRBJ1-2	ATSGTVLNNYGYT
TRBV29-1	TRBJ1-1	SVEGSEAF
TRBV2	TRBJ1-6	ASSGNRGPNSPLH
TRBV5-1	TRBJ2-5	ASSLALAGVETQY
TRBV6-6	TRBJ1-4	ASSFGGSTNEKLF
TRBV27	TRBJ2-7	ASSPGGPYEQY
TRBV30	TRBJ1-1	AWRKSEAF